This is a list of T cell receptor beta chains from one sample in a study of T cells in Graves' hyperthyroidism and ophthalmopathy. TCRdb analysed the multiplex PCR reads with MiXCR anew, one entry per CDR3 protein. Among 480,000 or so distinct CDR3 sequences listed, about 15% were seen once. Specimen: blood. The receptors here all came from a woman aged 18-35 years with Graves' hyperthyroidism. Each CDR3 is given with its conserved first and last residue. The D gene is left open where the match is weak. Size tells how often a clone was seen (once, few, many) or the class of an expanded clone, and some rows leave it out.

>NA|many|TRBV30|TRBJ1-1
CAWSVGGRTEAFF
TGTGCCTGGAGTGTAGGGGGTCGCACTGAAGCTTTCTTT
>NA|many|TRBV27|TRBJ2-1
CASSKPTRRHRNEQFF
TGTGCCAGCAGTAAGCCAACTAGGAGGCATAGGAATGAGCAGTTCTTC
>TRBD1|many|TRBV14|TRBJ2-1
CASSPRTGENEQFF
TGTGCCAGCAGCCCTCGGACAGGGGAAAATGAGCAGTTCTTC
>NA|NA|TRBV28|TRBJ2-4
CASSRTTGPPRNF
TGTGCCAGCAGTCGAACGACAGGACCCCCTAGGAACTTC
>NA|many|TRBV19|TRBJ1-1
CASSIVLGANTEAFF
TGTGCCAGTAGTATCGTGCTGGGGGCGAATACTGAAGCTTTCTTT
>NA|NA|TRBV28|TRBJ2-1
CASSVDWLSQFF
TGTGCCAGCAGTGTAGACTGGTTATCACAGTTCTTC
>NA|many|TRBV2|TRBJ1-5
CASSGGTMQPQHF
TGTGCCAGCAGTGGAGGGACGATGCAGCCCCAGCATTTT
>TRBD1|few|TRBV18|TRBJ2-3
CASSPTGGVDTQYF
TGTGCCAGCTCACCGACAGGGGGCGTTGATACGCAGTATTTT
>NA|NA|TRBV29-1|TRBJ2-1
CSVEDEKQNYNEQFF
TGCAGCGTTGAAGATGAGAAACAGAACTACAATGAGCAGTTCTTC
>NA|many|TRBV12-3/TRBV12-4|TRBJ2-1
CASSSPSDPYDEQFF
TGTGCCAGCAGTTCCCCTAGCGATCCCTATGATGAGCAGTTCTTC
>TRBD2|few|TRBV7-3|TRBJ2-3
CASSLLAGAPTDTQYF
TGTGCCAGCAGCTTACTAGCGGGGGCACCCACAGATACGCAGTATTTT
>NA|few|TRBV7-9|TRBJ1-5
CASSLGARPQHF
TGTGCCAGCAGCTTAGGGGCTCGGCCCCAGCATTTT
>NA|many|TRBV20-1|TRBJ2-3
CSAKFSGSTDTQYF
TGCAGTGCTAAATTCTCCGGGAGCACAGATACGCAGTATTTT
>NA|few|TRBV3-1|TRBJ1-5
CASSQGPQPQHF
TGTGCCAGCAGCCAAGGTCCCCAGCCCCAGCATTTT
>NA|many|TRBV30|TRBJ1-1
CAWRSYLGGTEAFF
TGTGCCTGGAGGTCGTATCTAGGAGGGACTGAAGCTTTCTTT
>NA|NA|TRBV7-3|TRBJ2-4
CASSLGVGIQYF
TGTGCCAGCAGCTTAGGAGTCGGCATTCAGTACTTC
>NA|once|TRBV6-1|TRBJ2-2
CASSEEIGREDTGELFF
TGTGCCAGCAGTGAAGAAATAGGCAGGGAGGACACCGGGGAGCTGTTTTTT
>NA|many|TRBV12-3/TRBV12-4|TRBJ2-1
CASSLLAGPNEQFF
TGTGCCAGCAGTTTACTGGCGGGCCCCAATGAGCAGTTCTTC
>NA|many|TRBV24-1|TRBJ1-2
CATSPAGHYGYTF
TGTGCCACCAGTCCGGCAGGCCACTATGGCTACACCTTC
>TRBD1|few|TRBV20-1|TRBJ1-6
CSARSNRGRGSPLHF
TGCAGTGCTAGGTCTAACAGGGGAAGGGGGTCACCCCTCCACTTT
>NA|once|TRBV11-2|TRBJ2-5
CASSLVSGIRQETQYF
TGTGCCAGCAGCTTAGTCAGTGGGATTCGTCAAGAGACCCAGTACTTC
>NA|few|TRBV7-2|TRBJ2-2
CASSFNRVPGELFF
TGTGCCAGCAGCTTTAACAGGGTTCCCGGGGAGCTGTTTTTT
>NA|many|TRBV30|TRBJ2-2
CAWRSQGTGGELFF
TGTGCCTGGAGGTCGCAGGGGACGGGCGGGGAGCTGTTTTTT
>NA|many|TRBV7-9|TRBJ1-1
CASSATNQRETEAFF
TGTGCCAGCAGCGCGACTAATCAGAGGGAAACTGAAGCTTTCTTT
>NA|many|TRBV11-3|TRBJ2-5
CASSLERFPPTWYQETQYF
TGTGCCAGCAGCTTGGAGAGGTTTCCCCCAACTTGGTACCAAGAGACCCAGTACTTC
>NA|many|TRBV12-3/TRBV12-4|TRBJ1-1
CASGGPSLNTEAFF
TGTGCCAGCGGGGGCCCCTCGCTGAACACTGAAGCTTTCTTT
>NA|many|TRBV18|TRBJ1-2
CASSPATGSDGYTF
TGTGCCAGCTCACCCGCAACAGGGAGTGATGGCTACACCTTC
>TRBD1|many|TRBV11-2|TRBJ1-2
CASTHRGSANYGYTF
TGTGCCAGCACCCACAGGGGATCCGCTAACTATGGCTACACCTTC
>NA|many|TRBV30|TRBJ1-3
CAWSVRSYPRRNGNTIYF
TGTGCCTGGAGTGTCCGGTCCTACCCCCGGAGAAATGGAAACACCATATATTTT
>NA|many|TRBV12-3/TRBV12-4|TRBJ1-5
CASSLQGHQPQHF
TGTGCCAGCAGTTTACAGGGACATCAGCCCCAGCATTTT
>NA|few|TRBV6-1|TRBJ2-1
CASSETEKQFF
TGTGCCAGCAGTGAAACAGAGAAGCAGTTCTTC
>NA|many|TRBV30|TRBJ1-2
CAWGRRRQDGYTF
TGTGCCTGGGGTAGGCGTAGACAGGACGGCTACACCTTC
>NA|many|TRBV18|TRBJ1-4
CASSKSAGTNEKLFF
TGTGCCAGCTCAAAGAGTGCGGGTACTAATGAAAAACTGTTTTTT
>NA|many|TRBV5-1|TRBJ1-1
CASSVLEENTEAFF
TGCGCCAGCAGCGTTCTGGAGGAGAACACTGAAGCTTTCTTT
>NA|many|TRBV4-1|TRBJ1-1
CASSQSLQGGDTEAFF
TGCGCCAGCAGCCAAAGTTTACAGGGCGGGGACACTGAAGCTTTCTTT
>TRBD1|NA|TRBV12-3/TRBV12-4|TRBJ2-7
CASSLRQGWYEQYF
TGTGCCAGCAGCCTTCGACAGGGCTGGTACGAGCAGTACTTC
>TRBD1|NA|TRBV19|TRBJ1-1
CASSSRGDRGPNTEAFF
TGTGCCAGTAGTAGCAGAGGGGACAGGGGGCCCAACACTGAAGCTTTCTTT
>TRBD1|few|TRBV20-1|TRBJ2-7
CSAKTGSSYEQYF
TGCAGTGCCAAGACAGGGAGCTCCTACGAGCAGTACTTC
>TRBD2|many|TRBV7-9|TRBJ2-1
CASSSVSGLAGPYNEQFF
TGTGCCAGCAGCTCGGTATCGGGACTAGCGGGTCCCTACAATGAGCAGTTCTTC
>TRBD2|few|TRBV7-3|TRBJ2-1
CASSLTFETSSNEQFF
TGTGCCAGCAGCTTAACGTTTGAGACTAGCAGCAATGAGCAGTTCTTC
>NA|NA|TRBV4-2|TRBJ1-2
CASSQDYSNGYTF
TGTGCCAGCAGCCAAGATTACAGTAACGGCTACACCTTC
>TRBD1|NA|TRBV30|TRBJ1-2
CAWSVGTAYGYTF
TGTGCCTGGAGTGTAGGGACAGCTTATGGCTACACCTTC
>NA|few|TRBV5-6|TRBJ1-5
CASSLDGESNQPQHF
TGTGCCAGCAGCTTGGATGGAGAGAGCAATCAGCCCCAGCATTTT
>TRBD1|many|TRBV6-1|TRBJ1-1
CASSDPRTGTEAFF
TGTGCCAGCAGTGACCCCCGGACAGGAACTGAAGCTTTCTTT
>NA|many|TRBV7-9|TRBJ2-3
CASGPLGTDTQYF
TGTGCCAGCGGGCCCTTGGGCACAGATACGCAGTATTTT
>TRBD2|many|TRBV7-9|TRBJ2-1
CASSYPRLAGGRNEQFF
TGTGCCAGCAGCTACCCCCGACTAGCGGGTGGCAGAAATGAGCAGTTCTTC
>NA|many|TRBV11-2|TRBJ1-2
CASSLDGGSGYGYTF
TGTGCCAGCAGCTTAGATGGCGGGTCTGGCTATGGCTACACCTTC